The rows below give T cell receptor beta chains drawn from one sample of a study of early T cells in non-severe SARS-CoV-2 infection. A single record per CDR3 protein comes from TCRdb applying MiXCR to the 5' RACE reads. The sample carries 80,000 or so distinct CDR3 sequences, 11% to 15% recorded once. Material: whole blood. The receptors were sampled from an adult who was a healthcare worker with PCR-confirmed SARS-CoV-2 infection or an uninfected control (not recorded which). Each CDR3 is given with its conserved first and last residue. The order of the fields is V gene, D gene, clone size, J gene, CDR3 DNA, CDR3 protein. D genes are given only for firm matches. Size is omitted from some rows. Given values are once, few, many or a class for expanded clones.

TRBV3-1	TRBD2	few	TRBJ2-5	TGTGCCAGCAGCCAAGAGTGGGCTGGACTAGCGGGGGAAGTCGTCCAAGAGACCCAGTACTTC	CASSQEWAGLAGEVVQETQYF
TRBV19	-	many	TRBJ1-5	TGTGCCAGTAGTGGTCAGAGGAATCAGCCCCAGCATTTT	CASSGQRNQPQHF
TRBV5-1	-	few	TRBJ2-2	TGCGCCAGCAGCTTATCCACCAGGGGGGTGACCGGGGAGCTGTTTTTT	CASSLSTRGVTGELFF
TRBV7-8	-	-	TRBJ2-2	TGTGCCAGCATTAGGGGAGCGAACACCGGGGAGCTGTTTTTT	CASIRGANTGELFF
TRBV18	-	many	TRBJ2-2	TGTGCCAGCTCACCAGGGGACCTGAACACCGGGGAGCTGTTTTTT	CASSPGDLNTGELFF
TRBV3-1	-	many	TRBJ2-7	TGTGCCAGCAGCCAAGATTTGGTAAGGTACTACGAGCAGTACTTC	CASSQDLVRYYEQYF
TRBV6-1	-	many	TRBJ1-4	TGTGCCAGTTCCGGGATACCGAATGAAAAACTGTTTTTT	CASSGIPNEKLFF
TRBV18	TRBD1	few	TRBJ2-1	TGTGCCAGCTCAGTGGACAGGGGGCGCTCCTACAATGAGCAGTTCTTC	CASSVDRGRSYNEQFF
TRBV28	-	many	TRBJ2-6	TGTGCCAGCAGTTTATTCTGGACTGGGCCTGGGGCCAACGTCCTGACTTTC	CASSLFWTGPGANVLTF
TRBV20-1	TRBD2	few	TRBJ2-5	TGCAGTGCTAGGGGACTAGCGGGCGTGGAGACCCAGTACTTC	CSARGLAGVETQYF
TRBV18	-	-	TRBJ2-6	TGTGCCAGCACCTCGGGAGAAGCAGGCTCTGGGGCCAACGTCCTGACTTTC	CASTSGEAGSGANVLTF
TRBV7-2	-	many	TRBJ1-1	TGTGCCAGCAGCTTCCCCTTGGGACGGGAAGCTTTCTTT	CASSFPLGREAFF
TRBV11-2	TRBD1	-	TRBJ2-1	TGTGCCAGCAGCACCCGACAGGGATCTCTCTACAATGAGCAGTTCTTC	CASSTRQGSLYNEQFF
TRBV14	TRBD2	few	TRBJ2-3	TGTGCCAGCAGCCCGGTCAGCGGGAGTCCGACAGATACGCAGTATTTT	CASSPVSGSPTDTQYF
TRBV28	-	once	TRBJ1-5	TGTGCCAGCCAATGGGGACCCCCTCGCAATCAGCCCCAGCATTTT	CASQWGPPRNQPQHF
TRBV29-1	-	few	TRBJ2-7	TGCAGCGCTTCGAAGACTAGTCTTGACGAGCAGTACTTC	CSASKTSLDEQYF
TRBV3-1	-	-	TRBJ2-3	TGTGCCAGCAGCCAAGAGACCACGCAGTATTTT	CASSQETTQYF
TRBV12-3/TRBV12-4	-	-	TRBJ2-1	TGTGCCAGCAGACGACCCAATGAGCAGTTCTTC	CASRRPNEQFF
TRBV20-1	TRBD2	few	TRBJ2-5	TGCAGTGCTAGAGTGATACTAGCGGGTCCCGACGCCCAGTACTTC	CSARVILAGPDAQYF
TRBV5-1	-	many	TRBJ2-3	TGCGCCAGCAGCTTCAGCACAGATACGCAGTATTTT	CASSFSTDTQYF
TRBV4-1	-	-	TRBJ2-1	TGCGCCAGCAGCCATGAGGGTTCGGGTGAGCAGTTCTTC	CASSHEGSGEQFF
TRBV7-2	-	few	TRBJ2-2	TGTGCCAGCAGCCTATCTCGTGGCACCGGGGAGCTGTTTTTT	CASSLSRGTGELFF
TRBV20-1	-	many	TRBJ1-5	TGCAGTGCTTCTGGACAGTCCGCTCAGCCCCAGCATTTT	CSASGQSAQPQHF
TRBV11-1	-	few	TRBJ2-7	TGTGCCAGCAGTTGGACCAGGGGCTACGAGCAGTACTTC	CASSWTRGYEQYF
TRBV5-1	TRBD1	-	TRBJ1-3	TGCGCCAGCGGGGCAGGGGGTTACTCTGGAAACACCATATATTTT	CASGAGGYSGNTIYF
TRBV29-1	TRBD1	many	TRBJ1-1	TGCAGCGTTTCGGACAGGGGCGGGAACACTGAAGCTTTCTTT	CSVSDRGGNTEAFF
TRBV29-1	-	few	TRBJ1-2	TGCAGCGTGCGTCCGGGGCCGGCTAACTATGGCTACACCTTC	CSVRPGPANYGYTF
TRBV7-9	TRBD2	-	TRBJ2-7	TGTGCCAGCAGCTTAATCGCGACTAGCGGAGGCTACGAGCAGTACTTC	CASSLIATSGGYEQYF
TRBV7-8	TRBD1	-	TRBJ2-7	TGTGCCAGCAGCTTAGTGGGGACAGGAGCCTACGAGCAGTACTTC	CASSLVGTGAYEQYF
TRBV6-1	-	-	TRBJ2-2	TGTACCAGCAGTGCCAGGTTGGGTCCAAACACCGGGGAGCTGTTTTTT	CTSSARLGPNTGELFF
TRBV20-1	-	few	TRBJ1-6	TGCAGTGCGCTGGTCCTTCCCACGAATTCACCCCTCCACTTT	CSALVLPTNSPLHF
TRBV7-9	-	-	TRBJ1-1	TGTGCCAGCAGCTCCGAGTTGAACACTGAAGCTTTCTTT	CASSSELNTEAFF
TRBV7-2	-	-	TRBJ1-2	TGTGCCAGCAGCCCCTACCTGACAGGCGACTATGGCTACACCTTC	CASSPYLTGDYGYTF
TRBV6-1	TRBD2	-	TRBJ2-1	TGTGCCAGCAGACGCCCCGGGACTAGTCCTGAGCAGTTCTTC	CASRRPGTSPEQFF
TRBV5-1	TRBD2	-	TRBJ2-1	TGCGCCAGCAGCTTGGGACTAGCGGGCTCTAATGAGCAGTTCTTC	CASSLGLAGSNEQFF
TRBV20-1	-	-	TRBJ2-7	TGCAGTGCGAGCCCGGCTGGGGAACCCTACGAGCAGTACTTC	CSASPAGEPYEQYF
TRBV2	-	-	TRBJ2-5	TGTGCCAGCAGAAACCAAGAGACCCAGTACTTC	CASRNQETQYF
TRBV11-2	-	many	TRBJ2-1	TGTGCCAGCAGCCCCACCACTAGGAATGAGCAGTTCTTC	CASSPTTRNEQFF
TRBV7-8	-	-	TRBJ2-7	TGTGCCAGCAGCTTAGGGGGGGAGGACGAGCAGTACTTC	CASSLGGEDEQYF
TRBV9	TRBD1	-	TRBJ2-7	TGTGCCAGCAGCGTAGCCCCGGACAGGGGGCGTTACGAGCAGTACTTC	CASSVAPDRGRYEQYF
TRBV4-1	-	few	TRBJ2-1	TGCGCCAGCAGCCAGGGGACCGATGAGCAGTTCTTC	CASSQGTDEQFF
TRBV5-4	TRBD2	-	TRBJ2-1	TGTGCCAGCAGCTTGGGGACTAGTGACAATGAGCAGTTCTTC	CASSLGTSDNEQFF
TRBV9	-	few	TRBJ2-2	TGTGCCAGCAGCGTAGTTGGGATCGGGGAGCTGTTTTTT	CASSVVGIGELFF
TRBV14	-	-	TRBJ2-7	TGTGCCAGCAGCCAAGGTGTCCACGAGCAGTACTTC	CASSQGVHEQYF
TRBV27	-	-	TRBJ1-1	TGTGCCAGCAGTGCCGGATCGAACACTGAAGCTTTCTTT	CASSAGSNTEAFF
TRBV18	-	few	TRBJ1-2	TGTGCCAGCTCACCAGGCGGCAGACGTATGAGCTACACCTTC	CASSPGGRRMSYTF
TRBV27	-	-	TRBJ2-3	TGTGCCAGCAGTTCGGAGGCCCCTCCCGATACGCAGTATTTT	CASSSEAPPDTQYF
TRBV4-2	-	few	TRBJ1-4	TGTGCCAGCAGCCAAGATAAGGCAGGAATGAGCTCTAATGAAAAACTGTTTTTT	CASSQDKAGMSSNEKLFF
TRBV6-6	-	-	TRBJ2-5	TGTGCCAGCAGTTACTATGGATGGGGGACCCAGTACTTC	CASSYYGWGTQYF
TRBV6-5	-	few	TRBJ2-5	TGTGCCAGCAGTCAAAAGACACGGCCGCTTTTGAAGGGGACCCAGTACTTC	CASSQKTRPLLKGTQYF
TRBV7-6	-	-	TRBJ1-1	TGTGCCGGCAGCCCCGACGGGAACACTGAAGCTTTCTTT	CAGSPDGNTEAFF
TRBV11-2	-	many	TRBJ1-2	TGTGCCAGCAGCTTAGAGGGGACTGGCTACACCTTC	CASSLEGTGYTF
TRBV10-3	TRBD2	-	TRBJ2-7	TGTGCCATCGGTGGTCTAGCGGGAACCTCCTACGAGCAGTACTTC	CAIGGLAGTSYEQYF